The rows below give T cell receptor beta chains drawn from one sample of a study of shared clonotypes between healthy human individuals. Generated by immunoSEQ multiplex PCR, the TCRdb table keeps only in-frame clones and is missing some. This table holds approximately 320,000 clones, over 65% found once. Material: memory CD4+ T cells sorted from blood. These receptor sequences come from a man in his thirties or forties in good health. The CDR3 runs from the conserved cysteine through the conserved F or W. Each record gives: clone size, J gene, V gene, D gene, CDR3 protein, CDR3 DNA. A D gene is named only where the DNA matches it firmly. Size is omitted from some rows. Given values are once, few, many or a class for expanded clones.

NA TRBJ2-7 TRBV7-2 NA CASRRGVTEQYF TGTGCCAGCAGACGAGGGGTGACCGAGCAGTACTTC
NA TRBJ2-2 TRBV19 NA CASYNFQGGGELFF TGTGCCAGTTATAATTTCCAGGGTGGCGGGGAGCTGTTTTTT
NA TRBJ2-1 TRBV5-4 NA CASSPSRSLYNEQFF TGTGCCAGCAGCCCCTCACGCTCCCTCTACAATGAGCAGTTCTTC
NA TRBJ2-1 TRBV27 NA CASSLASGFGDEQFF TGTGCCAGCAGTTTAGCTTCCGGGTTTGGCGATGAGCAGTTCTTC
NA TRBJ2-3 TRBV7-2 NA CASSPGMGGGTDTQYF TGTGCCAGCAGCCCAGGGATGGGGGGAGGCACAGATACGCAGTATTTT
once TRBJ2-7 TRBV28 NA CASSLSQGVYEQYF TGTGCCAGCAGTTTATCCCAGGGTGTCTACGAGCAGTACTTC
NA TRBJ2-7 TRBV6-5 NA CASSPRAFSYEQYF TGTGCCAGCAGTCCAAGGGCTTTCTCCTACGAGCAGTACTTC
NA TRBJ2-3 TRBV5-4 NA CASSLAGGPDTQYF TGTGCCAGCAGCTTGGCAGGTGGCCCAGATACGCAGTATTTT
NA TRBJ1-4 TRBV7-9 NA CASTRGQGEKLFF TGTGCCAGCACACGGGGGCAAGGTGAAAAACTGTTTTTT
NA TRBJ2-3 TRBV14 NA CASSRRAASQGDTQYF TGTGCCAGCAGCCGGCGGGCGGCGTCTCAAGGGGATACGCAGTATTTT
NA TRBJ2-1 TRBV5-1 NA CASSPKSGSSYNEQFF TGCGCCAGCAGCCCCAAGAGCGGAAGCTCCTACAATGAGCAGTTCTTC
NA TRBJ2-1 TRBV7-9 TRBD2 CASSLWFREGYHNEQFF TGTGCCAGCAGCTTATGGTTTCGGGAGGGATACCACAATGAGCAGTTCTTC
NA TRBJ2-1 TRBV10-3 NA CAIGGREHNEQFF TGTGCCATCGGGGGCAGAGAACACAATGAGCAGTTCTTC
NA TRBJ1-4 TRBV27 TRBD1 CASRGTGREKLFF TGTGCCAGCAGAGGGACAGGGCGGGAAAAACTGTTTTTT
NA TRBJ2-1 TRBV7-2 NA CASSLARYEQFF TGTGCCAGCAGCTTAGCCCGGTATGAGCAGTTCTTC
NA TRBJ2-5 TRBV7-9 NA CASSFSGTETQYF TGTGCCAGCAGCTTTTCAGGGACTGAGACCCAGTACTTC
NA TRBJ1-1 TRBV29-1 NA CSAAGFLNTEAFF TGCAGCGCCGCCGGGTTCCTGAACACTGAAGCTTTCTTT
NA TRBJ2-7 TRBV18 NA CASSPPRLGGEQYF TGTGCCAGCTCACCACCTCGTTTGGGTGGAGAGCAGTACTTC
NA TRBJ1-5 TRBV6-6 NA CASSKTDSNQPQHF TGTGCCAGCAGTAAGACGGATAGCAATCAGCCCCAGCATTTT
many TRBJ2-3 TRBV19 NA CASRGLATSTDTQYF TGTGCCAGTAGGGGGCTAGCGACCAGCACAGATACGCAGTATTTT
NA TRBJ1-5 TRBV2 NA CASRSSSGQPQHF TGTGCCAGCCGTTCCAGCTCCGGGCAGCCCCAGCATTTT
NA TRBJ2-1 TRBV5-5 TRBD2 CASSLGTSGRFWSNEQFF TGTGCCAGCAGCTTGGGGACTAGCGGGCGTTTCTGGTCCAATGAGCAGTTCTTC
NA TRBJ2-5 TRBV27 NA CASSLSARVETQYF TGTGCCAGCAGTTTATCGGCCAGGGTGGAGACCCAGTACTTC
NA TRBJ1-2 TRBV5-1 TRBD1 CASSFEGATYGYTF TGCGCCAGCAGCTTCGAGGGGGCGACCTATGGCTACACCTTC
NA TRBJ1-1 TRBV4-3 NA CASSHPRGGPKSEAFF TGCGCCAGCAGCCACCCACGGGGAGGCCCCAAGTCTGAAGCTTTCTTT
NA TRBJ1-1 TRBV7-2 NA CASRAAPGITEAFF TGTGCCAGCAGGGCGGCACCAGGGATCACTGAAGCTTTCTTT
NA TRBJ2-7 TRBV5-6 NA CASSPGLNSYEQYF TGTGCCAGCAGCCCGGGACTGAACTCCTACGAGCAGTACTTC
NA TRBJ2-7 TRBV11-2 TRBD2 CASSLGTSSSYEQYF TGTGCCAGCAGCCTCGGGACTAGTTCTTCCTACGAGCAGTACTTC
NA TRBJ1-1 TRBV14 TRBD1 CASSIGGTGVMNTEAFF TGTGCCAGCAGCATCGGAGGGACAGGGGTGATGAACACTGAAGCTTTCTTT
NA TRBJ2-1 TRBV5-6 TRBD2 CASSLAGGPGNEQFF TGTGCCAGCAGCTTAGCGGGAGGGCCGGGCAATGAGCAGTTCTTC
NA TRBJ1-3 TRBV7-9 NA CASSPGGYSGNTIYF TGTGCCAGCAGCCCGGGCGGATACTCTGGAAACACCATATATTTT
few TRBJ2-7 TRBV7-6 TRBD2 CASSLSQGGATSGSGEQYF TGTGCCAGCAGCTTAAGTCAGGGGGGCGCGACTAGCGGGAGTGGAGAGCAGTACTTC
NA TRBJ2-1 TRBV7-9 NA CASAARDNEQFF TGTGCCAGCGCAGCGCGTGACAATGAGCAGTTCTTC
NA TRBJ2-3 TRBV11-2 TRBD1 CASSHLDRGDTQYF TGTGCCAGCAGCCATTTGGACAGGGGGGATACGCAGTATTTT
NA TRBJ1-3 TRBV5-6 NA CASSSPPGDRTIYF TGTGCCAGCAGCTCGCCGCCAGGAGATAGGACCATATATTTT
few TRBJ2-7 TRBV6-6 NA CASSYSEQGQYF TGTGCCAGCAGTTACTCCGAGCAGGGACAGTACTTC
NA TRBJ2-1 TRBV7-3 TRBD1 CASSQDRGVNEQFF TGTGCCAGCAGCCAGGACAGGGGGGTAAATGAGCAGTTCTTC
NA TRBJ2-7 TRBV11-3 NA CASSPKGSDEQYF TGTGCCAGCAGCCCGAAGGGGTCCGACGAGCAGTACTTC
NA TRBJ2-3 TRBV25-1 TRBD2 CASSWGTSGIRRDTQYF TGTGCCAGCAGCTGGGGGACTAGCGGTATCCGCCGGGATACGCAGTATTTT
NA TRBJ2-3 TRBV6-5 NA CASRLQGQVDTQYF TGTGCCAGCAGATTACAGGGACAAGTGGATACGCAGTATTTT
NA TRBJ2-1 TRBV4-1 TRBD2 CASSQEGLAGLNEQFF TGCGCCAGCAGCCAAGAAGGGCTAGCGGGGTTGAATGAGCAGTTCTTC